This is a list of T cell receptor beta chains from one sample in a study of T-cell reconstitution after alpha-beta-depleted transplantation in children. MiXCR, applied by TCRdb to the PCR reads, yields one record per CDR3 protein. The sample holds approximately 98,000 distinct CDR3 sequences, about 6.4% seen once. The sample in question was PBMCs, mostly from graft donor cells, obtained 360 days after TCRalphabeta/CD19-depleted stem cell transplant. Source of these receptors: a male patient between 2 and 9 years old who had a stem cell transplant for acute lymphoblastic leukemia, so the T cells may come from the graft donor. CDR3s include the opening cysteine and the closing phenylalanine or tryptophan. A D gene is named only where the DNA matches it firmly. Expanded clones get a size class; other rows say once, few or many, or leave the size out.

j_call d_call v_call clone_size cdr3_nt cdr3_aa
TRBJ2-5 TRBD2 TRBV25-1 NA TGTGCCAGCACCACCACTGGGGGGGAAGAGACCCAGTACTTC CASTTTGGEETQYF
TRBJ1-2 NA TRBV24-1 few TGTGCCACCAGTGGAAACCAGAACTATGGCTACACCTTC CATSGNQNYGYTF
TRBJ1-4 NA TRBV7-9 many TGTGCCAGCAGCTTAGGGGCAGATGAAAAACTGTTTTTT CASSLGADEKLFF
TRBJ2-7 TRBD1 TRBV24-1 many TGTGCCACCAGTGCCCCGGACAGGGAGTACGAGCAGTACTTC CATSAPDREYEQYF
TRBJ1-4 TRBD1 TRBV9 many TGTGCCAGCAGCGGGCGGGGGACAGCTAATGAAAAACTGTTTTTT CASSGRGTANEKLFF
TRBJ2-7 NA TRBV28 few TGTGCCAGCAGTTTGGGTGGATTCGGTTTATACGAGCAGTACTTC CASSLGGFGLYEQYF
TRBJ2-1 TRBD1 TRBV11-3 NA TGTGCCAGCGCCCCCGGGACAGGGGAGGGTGAGCAGTTCTTC CASAPGTGEGEQFF
TRBJ1-1 TRBD1 TRBV20-1 few TGCAGTGCTAACAGGGGGAACACTGAAGCTTTCTTT CSANRGNTEAFF
TRBJ1-5 NA TRBV7-2 many TGTGCCAGTGCTTCAGGGTCTGGAAGCAATCAGCCCCAGCATTTT CASASGSGSNQPQHF
TRBJ2-2 TRBD2 TRBV28 NA TGTGCCAGCAACTCGGGTAGCGGGCTGAGATACACCGGGGAGCTGTTTTTT CASNSGSGLRYTGELFF
TRBJ2-3 TRBD1 TRBV28 many TGTGCCAGCAGTTTCACGGGACAGTACACAGATACGCAGTATTTT CASSFTGQYTDTQYF
TRBJ2-1 NA TRBV28 few TGTGCCAGCACCCCACTCCTCTCCTACAATGAGCAGTTCTTC CASTPLLSYNEQFF
TRBJ2-5 NA TRBV4-2 few TGTGCCAGCAGCCAAGAAGCTAGCAGGGAGACCCAGTACTTC CASSQEASRETQYF
TRBJ2-5 TRBD2 TRBV7-3 NA TGTGCCAGCAGCCGCACCGGGGGGTTGGAGACCCAGTACTTC CASSRTGGLETQYF
TRBJ2-4 NA TRBV6-1 few TGTGCCAGCAGTGAACTCGTAGTACTAGCCAAAAACATTCAGTACTTC CASSELVVLAKNIQYF
TRBJ1-2 TRBD1 TRBV6-5 NA TGTGCCAGCAGTTACTCGGGAGGGGGCCACGGCTACACCTTC CASSYSGGGHGYTF
TRBJ2-5 NA TRBV10-3 many TGTGCCATCAGTGACTTGGATCTCCAAGAGACCCAGTACTTC CAISDLDLQETQYF
TRBJ2-2 NA TRBV10-3 many TGTGCCATCAGGCTCGACCTACAAAACACCGGGGAGCTGTTTTTT CAIRLDLQNTGELFF
TRBJ1-1 NA TRBV12-3/TRBV12-4 many TGTGCCAGCCTCCTCTGGGGGGGCACTGAAGCTTTCTTT CASLLWGGTEAFF
TRBJ2-7 NA TRBV12-3/TRBV12-4 many TGTGCCAGCAGCCTCCGGGCCGGGCCGGACTACGAGCAGTACTTC CASSLRAGPDYEQYF
TRBJ1-3 NA TRBV7-8 NA TGTGCCAGCAGCTTAGAGGGCCTCGGGGCGGGAAACACCATATATTTT CASSLEGLGAGNTIYF
TRBJ1-1 TRBD1 TRBV5-6 few TGTGCCAGCAGCCCTAGACAGGGTTGGAACACTGAAGCTTTCTTT CASSPRQGWNTEAFF